The present T cell receptor beta chain was sequenced within a study of T-cell reconstitution after alpha-beta-depleted transplantation in children. This clonotype occurred a few times. J gave up 3 bases and V 1 base, and 1 base lay outside the gene matches. The germline V gene encodes CDR1 DFQATT and CDR2 SNEGSKA (reference sequence). The CDR3 consists of 13 residues. Unique molecular identifiers were built into the TCRbeta library. TCRdb re-called the PCR reads with MiXCR, one entry per CDR3 protein. Among about 500,000 distinct CDR3 sequences, around a third were seen once, and the ten largest hold 2% to 3%.

The starting material was PBMCs from the stem cell graft donor, obtained from the stem cell graft. V usage is TRBV20-1 and J usage is TRBJ2-7, with 9 bases lining up with TRBD2. The TCR comes from a human donor who donated a stem cell graft to a child with aplastic anemia. The CDR3 DNA sequence: TGCAGTGCTAGAGGGACTAGCGACTACGAGCAGTACTTC. This gives the protein CSARGTSDYEQYF.